This T cell receptor beta chain was observed in a study of CD8 T cells in Susac syndrome (dated by TCRdb to the late 2010s). Background for the entire study: Among the Susac syndrome patients who were sequenced, clinically active disease was present in six and clinical remission was observed in 8 or 9. At blood withdrawal, Susac syndrome patients were either therapy-naive, taking corticosteroids (in some cases with IVIg as well), or taking IVIg alone. Whether CD8+ T cell activation and differentiation in Susac syndrome was antigen driven was tested using repertoire sequencing. The full study reports these points: The number of individuals in the TCR sequencing and HLA analysis was acknowledged as relatively small. In the CD4+ T cell repertoire of Susac syndrome patients, clonal expansion was not detected.

From the germline V gene (reference sequence), CDR1 is LGHDT and CDR2 is YNNKEL. V is shortened by 2 bases, J by 6 bases, and the region joining them spans 7 bases. The CDR3 spans 13 residues, from the cysteine through the phenylalanine. The DNA shown is the 39-base CDR3, in frame from base 1. Worth noting for this clonotype: No cognate antigen has been identified for it. The input lacks base qualities; no much larger clone sits a single base away.

RNA was extracted using the RNeasy kit, and roughly 0.5 to 1 ug of the RNA was reverse transcribed with random hexamers. TCR beta CDR3 regions were amplified with the immunoSEQ multiplex PCR assay covering 54 Vbeta and 13 Jbeta segments. To correct PCR amplification bias, a synthetic template baseline was used for both primer optimization and computational correction. In the paper's pipeline: Only productive sequences were kept, with reads annotated to V, D and J genes according to IMGT and analyzed in immunoSEQ Analyzer. Clonality was computed as one minus Shannon entropy normalized by log2 of the number of productive unique sequences. For each patient and control, public and private clones were evaluated among the 100 most prevalent clones. Clones were defined as Susac-specific when absent from the healthy and MS cohorts, from fewer than 1,300 published viral clones and from other ImmuneACCESS disease sequences. The public reads were run again by TCRdb, first through fastp at Q25 and then through MiXCR, and only productive beta chains were kept. Under each unique CDR3 protein, matching rows form one entry showing the most common genes and DNA. V and J calls and clone size were set by TCRdb, not the authors. This sample comprises about 180,000 distinct CDR3 sequences, about 94% of them detected only once. The top ten constitute around 0.1% of the sample.

Peripheral blood CD8+ and CD4+ T cells from healthy donors, Susac syndrome patients and multiple sclerosis patients were profiled using high-throughput TCR beta sequencing. The Susac syndrome patients fulfilled recently defined diagnostic criteria for definite or probable disease. Bulk CD8+ and CD4+ T cells were purified by magnetic negative isolation, while CD8+ TEMRA cells were enriched using FACS. Blood was drawn into EDTA tubes, processed within 24 hours, and PBMCs were isolated by density gradient centrifugation. PBMCs destined for TCR sequencing were cryopreserved in liquid nitrogen and later thawed in a 37 °C water bath. The sorted or isolated CD4+, CD8+ and CD8+ TEMRA cells had a purity of 90% or higher.

The receptor was derived from a human donor with Susac syndrome. The chain was built from TRBV3-1 and TRBJ2-2, with no D gene named confidently. The material sequenced was CD4+ T cells from PBMCs. The bases read TGTGCCAGCAGCCAATTCCCATCCGGGGAGCTGTTTTTT. This is translated as CASSQFPSGELFF. The full variable domain, with segments outside the CDR3 supplied by the reference TRBV3-1 and TRBJ2-2 proteins, appears as DTAVSQTPKYLVTQMGNDKSIKCEQNLGHDTMYWYKQDSKKFLKIMFSYNNKELIINETVPNRFSPKSPDKAHLNLHINSLELGDSAVYFCASSQFPSGELFFGEGSRLTVL.